The 3 T cell receptor beta chains given below trace back to one sample, sequenced in a study of T cells in severe cutaneous drug reactions. Libraries were made by iRepertoire multiplex PCR with TCR subtype-specific primers for bulk and single-cell sequencing. TCRdb reprocessed the multiplex PCR reads and reports one entry per CDR3 protein, with no DNA. The record lists over a thousand distinct CDR3 sequences, of which the ten most abundant hold around half. The donors had carbamazepine-induced Stevens-Johnson syndrome or toxic epidermal necrolysis. The sequenced sample consisted of cells from a skin blister. These receptors were taken from a human donor with a severe cutaneous adverse drug reaction.

Considering frequency, this clonotype is medium-sized. The chain has TRBV10-3 and TRBJ2-1; lacking DNA, the TRBD1 call made by TCRdb goes unchecked. The germline V gene encodes CDR1 ENHRY and CDR2 SYGVKD. The CDR3 totals 14 residues. CDR3 region: CAISEGSTDRHQFF.

V is TRBV20-1 and J is TRBJ2-7; TCRdb outputs TRBD2, but without DNA this stays unchecked. The CDR3 length is 17 residues. CDR1 is DFQATT, CDR2 SNEGSKA, per germline (reference sequence). CDR3 residues: CSAATTSGSFLSYEQYF.

This clonotype is classed as medium-sized (0.01 to 0.1%) by frequency. The chain has TRBV13 and TRBJ2-1; TCRdb outputs TRBD2, but without DNA this stays unchecked. Germline V gene sequence: CDR1 PRHDT, CDR2 FYEKMQ (reference sequence). The CDR3 sequence is 13 residues long. The CDR3 region is CASSLAGGNEQFF.